These 19 T cell receptor beta chains share one sample of origin, sequenced in a study of shared clonotypes between healthy human individuals. Method: immunoSEQ multiplex PCR; TCRdb's copy keeps in-frame clones and lacks some. The sample includes millions of clones, roughly 95% of them seen just once. Sequencing was carried out using naive CD4+ T cells sorted from blood. Subset reported: CD45RA+ positively selected. These receptors originate from a man between 18 and 35 years old in good health.

The chain is built from TRBV29-1 and TRBJ2-1, with D possibly being TRBD2 (6 bases). The CDR3 has 16 residues. Germline V gene sequence: CDR1 SQVTM, CDR2 ANQGSEA. Trimming pared 2 bases from V and 3 bases from J, leaving 17 bases between. CDR3 DNA: TGCAGCGTTGAAAATGGGGCTAGCGTAGACTACAATGAGCAGTTCTTC. This encodes CSVENGASVDYNEQFF.

V gene TRBV28 combines with J gene TRBJ1-6; D is unclear. The V and J ends lost 5 bases and 9 bases respectively, with 14 bases between them. Germline V gene data show CDR1 as MDHEN and CDR2 as SYDVKM. CDR3 size: 14 residues. CDR3 coding DNA: TGTGCCAGCAGTCTCGGGAGGGAGGGTTCACCCCTCCACTTT. Translation gives CASSLGREGSPLHF.

The chain combines TRBV30 with TRBJ1-4; D gene unclear. CDR3 size: 13 residues. The germline V gene has CDR1 GTSNPN and CDR2 SVGIG (reference sequence). Trimming shortened V by 1 base and J by 4 bases, and 7 bases separated the two germline ends. In DNA, the CDR3 is TGTGCCTGGAGTGATACAGTTAATGAAAAACTGTTTTTT. This sequence encodes CAWSDTVNEKLFF.

On this clone: The same CDR3 arises from other DNA sequences in this sample as well. J is TRBJ2-7 and V is TRBV11-2; D call uncertain. There are 12 residues in the CDR3. Germline V gene sequence: CDR1 SGHAT, CDR2 FQNNGV. Trimming stripped 1 base from V and 3 bases from J, with 4 bases between. The CDR3 reads CASSLGSYEQYF. Written as DNA, the CDR3 is TGTGCCAGCAGCTTAGGAAGCTACGAGCAGTACTTC.

The chain joins TRBV18 to TRBJ2-7, with 8 positions matching TRBD1. Germline loops: CDR1 KGHSH, CDR2 LQKENI. The V gene end was trimmed by 2 bases and the J gene end by 4 bases; junction bases not matched to a gene: 13. CDR3 length equals 17 residues. In nucleotides, the CDR3 is TGTGCCAGCTCACCAAAGCCTGCCGGGACAGGAAAATACGAGCAGTACTTC. Amino acid sequence: CASSPKPAGTGKYEQYF.

In its sample, this clone was seen a few times. This sequence joins TRBV28 and TRBJ1-2; 8 nucleotides agree with TRBD1. The CDR3 is 15 residues long. Germline V gives CDR1 MDHEN, CDR2 SYDVKM. V dropped 5 bases and J dropped 7; count of bases not matched to a gene: 12. CDR3 amino acids: CASSPSSQGALGYTF. As DNA, the CDR3 is TGTGCCAGCAGTCCCTCCTCCCAGGGGGCGCTTGGCTACACCTTC.

This clone was detected a few times. V usage is TRBV7-6 and J usage is TRBJ2-7; 7 positions match TRBD2. Trimming removed 5 bases from V and 4 bases from J; junction bases left unmatched: 8. The CDR3 loop spans 14 amino acids. Germline CDR1 and CDR2: SGHVS and FNYEAQ. The CDR3 is CASSPTRGGYEQYF. The CDR3 nucleotides read TGTGCCAGCAGCCCCACCCGCGGGGGTTACGAGCAGTACTTC.

The rearrangement joins TRBV6-5 to TRBJ1-1; 7 positions agree with TRBD1. Germline CDR1 and CDR2: MNHEY and SVGAGI. The CDR3 has 13 residues. V lost 6 bases to trimming and J lost 5 bases; unmatched junction nucleotides: 6. CDR3 in DNA: TGTGCCAGCAGCCTTCAGGGGGGAACTGAAGCTTTCTTT. Protein: CASSLQGGTEAFF.

This clone was counted a single time. This CDR3 is also generated by other DNA sequences in the sample. This CDR3 reads CAISGGPDTQYF. In DNA form, the CDR3 reads TGTGCCATCTCAGGGGGCCCAGATACGCAGTATTTT. The genes are TRBV10-3 and TRBJ2-3; 8 bases are a match to TRBD1. The CDR3 runs 12 residues. CDR1 is ENHRY, CDR2 SYGVKD, per germline. V lost 8 bases and J lost 4; bases outside the gene matches: 2.

As for this clone: The same CDR3 is also encoded by other DNA sequences in this sample. The chain joins TRBV10-3 to TRBJ1-2, with D possibly matching TRBD1 (6 bases). There are 16 residues in the CDR3. Germline V gene sequence: CDR1 ENHRY, CDR2 SYGVKD. The germline V and J ends were trimmed by 3 bases and 0 bases, with 14 bases remaining between them. The DNA of the CDR3 is TGTGCCATCAGTGACCCCCAGGGGCGGGCTAACTATGGCTACACCTTC. Protein product: CAISDPQGRANYGYTF.

With respect to this clone: Other DNA sequences of this sample code for an identical CDR3. This sequence joins TRBV7-2 and TRBJ2-1; D possibly corresponds to TRBD2 (6 bases). This CDR3 contains 14 residues. Germline-derived CDR1 and CDR2 are SGHTA and FQGNSA. Trimming stripped 5 bases from V and 4 bases from J, with 12 bases between. This CDR3 reads CASSPGGSYNEQFF. CDR3 DNA: TGTGCCAGCAGCCCCGGGGGTAGTTACAATGAGCAGTTCTTC.

This chain connects TRBV9 to TRBJ2-2; no definite D call. The CDR3 consists of 16 residues. Trimming shortened V by 0 bases and J by 7 bases, and 16 bases separated the two germline ends. The germline gives CDR1 SGDLS, CDR2 YYNGEE. Here the CDR3 reads CASSVGHSTAFGELFF. The CDR3 DNA follows: TGTGCCAGCAGCGTAGGCCACTCCACCGCGTTCGGGGAGCTGTTTTTT.

The chain is built from TRBV30 and TRBJ1-4; a possible D gene is TRBD1 (5 bases). CDR1 is GTSNPN, CDR2 SVGIG, per germline (reference sequence). This CDR3 has 18 residues. V lost 3 bases, J lost 6 bases, and 26 bases lay in between. The CDR3 protein is CAWRRGNRLGAGDEKLFF. For the CDR3, the DNA is TGTGCCTGGAGACGAGGGAACAGGCTCGGTGCGGGTGATGAAAAACTGTTTTTT. Using reference TRBV30 and TRBJ1-4 for the parts outside the CDR3, the full variable domain is SQTIHQWPATLVQPVGSPLSLECTVEGTSNPNLYWYRQAAGRGLQLLFYSVGIGQISSEVPQNLSASRPQDRQFILSSKKLLLSDSGFYLCAWRRGNRLGAGDEKLFFGSGTQLSVL.

A note on this clone: Other nucleotide sequences in the sample specify the same CDR3. The chain links TRBV5-6 to TRBJ2-5; 15 bases agree with TRBD2. The CDR3 runs to 16 residues. Germline V gives CDR1 SGHDT, CDR2 YYEEEE. Trimming cost V 4 bases and J 2 bases; bases outside gene matches: 3. The CDR3, as DNA: TGTGCCAGCAGCGTCGGACTAGCGGGGGGGCAAGAGACCCAGTACTTC. As protein: CASSVGLAGGQETQYF.

This clone was detected once. The gene calls are TRBV18 and TRBJ2-7; D may match TRBD1 or TRBD2 (5 bases each). V was trimmed by 2 bases and J by 0 bases, leaving 17 bases between them. CDR3 size: 17 residues. CDR1 and CDR2 from the germline V gene are KGHSH and LQKENI. As DNA, the CDR3 is TGTGCCAGCTCACCAACCCAGGGAGATGGGACCTCCTACGAGCAGTACTTC. This translates into CASSPTQGDGTSYEQYF. Complete variable domain (other parts from reference TRBV18 and TRBJ2-7): NAGVMQNPRHLVRRRGQEARLRCSPMKGHSHVYWYRQLPEEGLKFMVYLQKENIIDESGMPKERFSAEFPKEGPSILRIQQVVRGDSAAYFCASSPTQGDGTSYEQYFGPGTRLTVT.

Points on this clone: The same CDR3 can be traced to other DNA sequences in this sample. V usage is TRBV5-1 and J usage is TRBJ2-7, with 7 bases identical to TRBD1. V lost 0 bases and J lost 4; bases outside the gene matches: 1. CDR1 and CDR2 (germline): SGHRS, YFSETQ. The CDR3 has 13 amino acids. This CDR3 is CASSLVQGYEQYF. As DNA, the CDR3 is TGCGCCAGCAGCTTGGTACAGGGGTACGAGCAGTACTTC.

This clone was recorded only once. The rearrangement links TRBV10-3 to TRBJ2-7, with 8 nucleotides matching TRBD2. The CDR3 spans 16 residues. Germline CDR1 and CDR2: ENHRY and SYGVKD. V dropped 0 bases and J dropped 5; count of bases not matched to a gene: 9. The CDR3 region has the DNA TGTGCCATCAGTGAGTCGACGAGGAGCGGGAGCGACGAGCAGTACTTC. Translation gives CAISESTRSGSDEQYF.

The chain joins TRBV5-4 to TRBJ2-1; TRBD2 aligns across 9 bases. The CDR3 has 15 amino acids. CDR1 is SGHNT and CDR2 is YYREEE in the germline V gene (reference sequence). J was trimmed by 5 bases and V by 2 bases; bases with no gene match: 5. CDR3 region: CASSFGAGGNNEQFF. The CDR3 DNA is TGTGCCAGCAGCTTTGGTGCGGGAGGGAACAATGAGCAGTTCTTC.

This clone was seen once. V gene TRBV5-1 combines with J gene TRBJ2-3, with D uncertain. The germline V and J ends were trimmed by 7 bases and 6 bases, with 15 bases remaining between them. CDR3 length: 13 residues. The V gene's germline CDR1 is SGHRS and CDR2 YFSETQ. DNA for the CDR3: TGCGCCAGCCGTGGCGGCCTCATGGATACGCAGTATTTT. Translation gives CASRGGLMDTQYF.